One sample yielded the 22 T cell receptor beta chains listed below, sequenced in a study of cytomegalovirus exposure and HLA in healthy donors. PCR amplification relied on 60 Vbeta primers (plus 13 Jbeta primers). Data came from immunoSEQ multiplex PCR; TCRdb stores just in-frame clones and leaves some out. The sample includes under 150,000 clones, roughly 80% of them seen just once. What was sequenced was PBMCs. These receptors all come from a woman aged 40 to 49 in good health and CMV-seronegative.

The V call is TRBV10-3, the J call TRBJ1-2, with D unclear. Trimming removed 5 bases from V and 8 bases from J, with 9 bases in between. The CDR3 has 11 residues. Germline CDR1 and CDR2: ENHRY and SYGVKD. The CDR3 region is CAISPGPGYTF. The CDR3 nucleotides are TGTGCCATCAGTCCCGGTCCCGGCTACACCTTC.

V is TRBV13 and J is TRBJ1-1, with 10 bases fitting TRBD1. J gave up 4 bases and V 5 bases, and 10 bases lay outside the gene matches. Germline CDR1 and CDR2: PRHDT and FYEKMQ (reference sequence). CDR3 length: 16 amino acids. This CDR3 reads CASSQRQGARGTEAFF. The CDR3 DNA reads as TGTGCCAGCAGCCAAAGACAGGGGGCGCGAGGCACTGAAGCTTTCTTT. Together with reference TRBV13 and TRBJ1-1, the CDR3 gives the full variable domain: AAGVIQSPRHLIKEKRETATLKCYPIPRHDTVYWYQQGPGQDPQFLISFYEKMQSDKGSIPDRFSAQQFSDYHSELNMSSLELGDSALYFCASSQRQGARGTEAFFGQGTRLTVV.

The chain has TRBV4-3 and TRBJ2-1; weak D call: TRBD2 (5 bases). Between the trimmed V and J ends, which lost 4 bases and 8 bases, there was a span of 18 bases. The CDR3 consists of 15 residues. Per the germline V gene, CDR1 is LGHNA and CDR2 is YSLEER. CDR3 loop: CASSPRVGSEYEQFF. In nucleotides, the CDR3 is TGCGCCAGCAGCCCCCGAGTGGGGAGCGAGTATGAGCAGTTCTTC.

This chain links TRBV2 with TRBJ2-2; D is unresolved. Germline CDR1 and CDR2: SNHLY and FYNNEI. The V and J ends lost 6 bases and 0 bases respectively, with 11 bases between them. This CDR3 comprises 15 residues. The DNA of the CDR3 is TGTGCCAGCAGAACTGGGCTCACGAACACCGGGGAGCTGTTTTTT. Protein sequence: CASRTGLTNTGELFF.

The chain uses TRBV7-2 and TRBJ1-6, with D hard to call. Per germline, CDR1 SGHTA and CDR2 FQGNSA. The CDR3 has 15 residues. V lost 2 bases to trimming and J lost 9 bases, with 14 bases between them. The CDR3 nucleotides read TGTGCCAGCAGCTTAATCCCCCTGCGAGGTTCACCCCTCCACTTT. Protein: CASSLIPLRGSPLHF. The full variable domain, with the rest looked up from reference TRBV7-2 and TRBJ1-6, is GAGVSQSPSNKVTEKGKDVELRCDPISGHTALYWYRQSLGQGLEFLIYFQGNSAPDKSGLPSDRFSAERTGGSVSTLTIQRTQQEDSAVYLCASSLIPLRGSPLHFGNGTRLTVT.

CDR3 coding DNA: TGTGCCAGTAGTGGGGGTTTTGGACAGAGGGAGACCCAGTACTTC. It translates to CASSGGFGQRETQYF. This sequence joins TRBV19 and TRBJ2-5; D possibly corresponds to TRBD1 (6 bases). There are 15 residues in the CDR3. The V gene's germline CDR1 is LNHDA and CDR2 SQIVND (reference sequence). Deletions cut 5 bases from V and 5 bases from J, with 18 bases between.

V usage is TRBV6-5 and J usage is TRBJ1-1; D is perhaps TRBD1 (6 bases). This CDR3 comprises 13 residues. Germline V gives CDR1 MNHEY, CDR2 SVGAGI. The V end was cut by 3 bases, the J end by 3 bases, with 8 bases between. The CDR3: CASSYAGDTEAFF. CDR3 bases: TGTGCCAGCAGTTATGCAGGGGACACTGAAGCTTTCTTT.

V is TRBV5-6 and J is TRBJ2-3; no definite D call. V was pared by 4 bases and J by 0 bases, with 12 bases between. The CDR3 spans 15 residues. CDR1 and CDR2 from the germline V gene are SGHDT and YYEEEE. The DNA for the CDR3 is TGTGCCAGCAGCCCGGGTCCAACTAGCACAGATACGCAGTATTTT. Protein: CASSPGPTSTDTQYF.

This clone was counted a few times. The V call is TRBV4-3, the J call TRBJ1-5, with 10 bases lining up with TRBD1. Losses at the gene ends were 0 bases for V and 6 bases for J; bases not matched to a gene: 8. Germline CDR1 reads LGHNA; CDR2 reads YSLEER. This CDR3 is built from 17 residues. Written as DNA, the CDR3 is TGCGCCAGCAGCCAAGATCTCACCGGACAGGGGGGTCAGCCCCAGCATTTT. It yields the protein CASSQDLTGQGGQPQHF.

This clone occurred once. This chain's CDR3 is CAIRGGDGYTF. CDR3 nucleotides: TGTGCCATCCGGGGAGGGGATGGCTACACCTTC. The chain is built from TRBV19 and TRBJ1-2; possible D gene TRBD1, 5 bases. Germline V lookup: CDR1 LNHDA, CDR2 SQIVND (reference sequence). Trimming removed 10 bases from V and 6 bases from J, with 12 bases in between. The CDR3 spans 11 residues.

The V call is TRBV25-1, the J call TRBJ1-2; D remains ambiguous. V was cut by 0 bases and J by 3 bases, with 8 bases left in between. From germline, CDR1 is MGHDK and CDR2 SYGVNS. This CDR3 is built from 14 residues. CDR3 bases: TGTGCCAGCAGTGAATACGGGATATACTATGGCTACACCTTC. The encoded protein is CASSEYGIYYGYTF.

Note on this clone: Distinct nucleotide sequences in the sample also encode this CDR3. The chain carries TRBV19 and TRBJ1-5; 8 bases agree with TRBD1. V dropped 4 bases and J dropped 5; count of bases not matched to a gene: 7. The germline V gene has CDR1 LNHDA and CDR2 SQIVND (reference sequence). The CDR3 covers 15 residues. CDR3 amino acids: CASSKGQGAYQPQHF. Written as DNA, the CDR3 is TGTGCCAGTAGTAAAGGGCAGGGGGCTTATCAGCCCCAGCATTTT.

This clone was observed once. This rearrangement joins TRBV7-9 to TRBJ2-1, with TRBD2 as a possible D gene (6 bases). The CDR3 sequence is 12 residues long. The V end lost 5 bases, the J end lost 5 bases, and 7 bases lay between the germline ends. Germline V CDR1 and CDR2: SEHNR, FQNEAQ (reference sequence). The CDR3 region has the DNA TGTGCCAGCAGCCGCGGGGACAATGAGCAGTTCTTC. This gives the protein CASSRGDNEQFF.

This clone was seen more than once but under ten times. V is TRBV6-5 and J is TRBJ1-1; TRBD1 might be the D (6 bases). CDR3 length: 14 residues. Germline V CDR1 and CDR2: MNHEY, SVGAGI. V shed 6 bases and J shed 1 base, with 12 bases lying between them. Written as DNA, the CDR3 is TGTGCCAGCAGGCAGGGGCCGACGAACACTGAAGCTTTCTTT. The encoded protein is CASRQGPTNTEAFF.

The chain recombines TRBV27 with TRBJ2-4; D may be TRBD2 (7 bases). This CDR3 region has 14 residues. V dropped 3 bases and J dropped 8 bases, with 14 bases sitting between them. The germline CDR1 and CDR2 sequences are MNHEY and SMNVEV (reference sequence). The DNA of the CDR3 is TGTGCCAGCAGTTTTGCGGGGGCGGTCGACATTCAGTACTTC. Amino acid sequence: CASSFAGAVDIQYF.

The chain links TRBV4-2 to TRBJ1-3; D gene ambiguous. The germline V gene encodes CDR1 LGHNA and CDR2 YNFKEQ. V lost 5 bases and J 0 bases, leaving 14 bases between the germline ends. CDR3 length equals 16 residues. CDR3 sequence (DNA): TGTGCCAGCAGCGCTACGGGGAGGCTCTCTGGAAACACCATATATTTT. This codes for CASSATGRLSGNTIYF.

In this sample, this clone turned up many times. The chain uses TRBV5-6 and TRBJ2-7, with D perhaps matching TRBD2 (6 bases). The length of the CDR3 is 14 residues. The V end was cut by 4 bases, the J end by 9 bases, with 20 bases between. Germline V gene sequence: CDR1 SGHDT, CDR2 YYEEEE. CDR3 sequence reads: CASSPSGERGRQYF. The DNA for the CDR3 is TGTGCCAGCAGCCCATCGGGGGAAAGGGGTAGGCAGTACTTC.

Concerning this clone: The identical CDR3 is also encoded by other nucleotide sequences in the sample. The chain has TRBV5-1 and TRBJ1-1; D not resolved. The CDR3 has 13 residues. The V end was cut by 4 bases, the J end by 4 bases, with 11 bases between. Looked up from germline, CDR1 is SGHRS and CDR2 is YFSETQ. In DNA form, the CDR3 reads TGCGCCAGCAGCCCCGTTGGCGGCACTGAAGCTTTCTTT. It is translated as CASSPVGGTEAFF.

V is TRBV20-1 and J is TRBJ1-2; D remains unclear. The germline V gene has CDR1 DFQATT and CDR2 SNEGSKA (reference sequence). Trimming left V 3 bases short and J 4 bases short, with 6 bases between. This CDR3 is built from 11 residues. Here the CDR3 DNA reads TGCAGTGCTAGTGGCAGCTATGGCTACACCTTC. Translating it yields CSASGSYGYTF.

This rearrangement joins TRBV6-5 to TRBJ1-2; perhaps TRBD1 as D (5 bases). Germline CDR1 and CDR2: MNHEY and SVGAGI. The CDR3 covers 15 residues. Trimming removed 2 bases at V and 4 bases at J, with 14 bases between. The CDR3 nucleotides read TGTGCCAGCAGTTACGGTTCAGGGTGGGTCTATGGCTACACCTTC. Its protein product is CASSYGSGWVYGYTF.

V usage is TRBV11-2 and J usage is TRBJ2-5; D uncertain. V shed 0 bases and J shed 3 bases, with 11 bases lying between them. The CDR3 is made up of 15 amino acids. Germline assignment: CDR1 SGHAT and CDR2 FQNNGV. The CDR3, as DNA: TGTGCCAGCAGCTTAGATCGGGTTTTAAAAGAGACCCAGTACTTC. Translated, it gives CASSLDRVLKETQYF.

The chain is built from TRBV10-1 and TRBJ2-1, with 10 bases that match TRBD1. The CDR3 contains 21 residues. The germline V gene has CDR1 WNHNN and CDR2 SYGVQD (reference sequence). V shed 8 bases and J 2 bases; nucleotides not matched to a gene: 24. CDR3 residues: CASLGVSRGQGTERPYNEQFF. The CDR3 DNA reads as TGCGCCAGCCTGGGTGTAAGTAGGGGACAGGGGACGGAGCGCCCCTACAATGAGCAGTTCTTC.